Below, one TCR beta chain is given with its context. Its specificity is unknown. Sequencing used immunoSEQ multiplex PCR; TCRdb keeps in-frame clones, though not all of them. This sample has 650,000 to 750,000 clones, with about two thirds found just once. These data belong to a study of shared clonotypes between healthy human individuals. Whole-study findings and limits: In a handful of donors, around 5% of naive CD4 clonotypes appeared in common.

This clonotype was obtained from a woman in her twenties or thirties in good health. The sequenced material came from memory CD4+ T cells sorted from blood. Subset in this sample: CD45RA-negative fraction.

CDR3 sequence reads: CASSYSESSYEQYF. The CDR3, as DNA: TGTGCCAGCAGTTACAGCGAGAGCTCCTACGAGCAGTACTTC. The chain couples TRBV6-5 to TRBJ2-7; D remains unclear. The CDR3 is 14 residues long. V lost 2 bases to trimming and J lost 0 bases, with 8 bases between them. Looked up from germline, CDR1 is MNHEY and CDR2 is SVGAGI.